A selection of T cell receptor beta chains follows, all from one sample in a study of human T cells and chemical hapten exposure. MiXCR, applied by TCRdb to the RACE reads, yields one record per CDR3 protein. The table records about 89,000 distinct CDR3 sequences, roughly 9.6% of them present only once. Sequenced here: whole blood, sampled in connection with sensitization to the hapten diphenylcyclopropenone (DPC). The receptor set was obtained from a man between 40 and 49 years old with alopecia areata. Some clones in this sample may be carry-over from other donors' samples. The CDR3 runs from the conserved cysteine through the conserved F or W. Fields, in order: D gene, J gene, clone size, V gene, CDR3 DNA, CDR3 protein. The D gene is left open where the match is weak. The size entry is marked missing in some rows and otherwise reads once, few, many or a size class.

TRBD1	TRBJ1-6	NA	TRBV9	TGTGCCAGCAGCGTATCGTCAGGGACAGGGGTAGATTCACCCCTCCACTTT	CASSVSSGTGVDSPLHF
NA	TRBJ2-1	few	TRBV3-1	TGTGCCAGCAGCCAGGCCTACCGGGATAAGTTCTTC	CASSQAYRDKFF
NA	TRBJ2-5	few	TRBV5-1	TGCGCCAGCAGCTTGGAGGATGGGTGCGAGACCCAGTACTTC	CASSLEDGCETQYF
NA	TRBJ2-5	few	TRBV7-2	TGTGCCAGCAGCCGTGACCAGCAGGAGACCCAGTACTTC	CASSRDQQETQYF
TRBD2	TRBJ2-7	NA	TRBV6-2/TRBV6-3	TGTGCCAGCGGTAGCGGGCCCCTCCAAAAGAGCCTCTTC	CASGSGPLQKSLF
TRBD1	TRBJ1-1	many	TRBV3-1	TGTGCCAGCAGCCAACAGGGACAGGCGAACACTGAAGCTTTCTTT	CASSQQGQANTEAFF
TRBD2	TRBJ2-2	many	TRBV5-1	TGCGCCAGCAGCACCGCCCTGACTAGCGGGACCGGGGAGCTGTTTTTT	CASSTALTSGTGELFF
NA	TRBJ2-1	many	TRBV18	TGTGCCAGCTCACCGTTAGTAGTAAGTGAGCAGTTCTTC	CASSPLVVSEQFF
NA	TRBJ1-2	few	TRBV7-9	TGTGCCAGCAGCTTATCAGGGGACTTCTATGGCTACACCTTC	CASSLSGDFYGYTF
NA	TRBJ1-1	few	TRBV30	TGTGCCTGGAGTTTTGTGGTGGGCGCTGAAGCTTTCTTT	CAWSFVVGAEAFF